Each of the 26 T cell receptor beta chains below was sequenced from the same sample in a study of blood T cell repertoires in COVID-19. TCRdb's table, derived via immunoSEQ multiplex PCR, lists solely in-frame clones and lacks some. This table has around 84,000 clones, just under 85% appearing once. Sequenced input: peripheral blood. Receptors originate from a man at least 80 years old with active or convalescent COVID-19.

The rearrangement links TRBV7-2 to TRBJ2-3, with 12 bases identical to TRBD2. Germline V gene data show CDR1 as SGHTA and CDR2 as FQGNSA. Unmatched junction bases numbered 10, after V lost 1 base and J lost 5 bases. The CDR3 sequence is 18 residues long. The CDR3 protein is CASSLEASGGASEDTQYF. CDR3 nucleotide sequence: TGTGCCAGCAGCTTAGAGGCTAGCGGGGGGGCCTCGGAAGATACGCAGTATTTT.

This clone was observed a single time. This chain joins TRBV7-3 and TRBJ2-1; D perhaps matches TRBD2 (5 bases). V gave up 5 bases and J gave up 2 bases, with 19 bases separating them. The CDR3 totals 17 residues. The germline V gene has CDR1 SGHTA and CDR2 FQGTGA. CDR3 sequence: CASSPSGSRGPYNEQFF. CDR3 DNA: TGTGCCAGCAGCCCGTCGGGCTCCCGAGGGCCCTACAATGAGCAGTTCTTC.

The gene calls are TRBV5-1 and TRBJ2-6, with D uncertain. V lost 0 bases and J 3 bases, leaving 10 bases between the germline ends. CDR3 length equals 16 residues. Germline values: CDR1 SGHRS, CDR2 YFSETQ. This CDR3 is CASSLALTFGANVLTF. In nucleotides, the CDR3 is TGCGCCAGCAGCTTGGCCCTAACTTTTGGGGCCAACGTCCTGACTTTC.

The V gene is TRBV14, the J gene TRBJ1-1; 7 bases agree with TRBD1. This CDR3 is built from 13 residues. With V trimmed by 0 bases and J by 8 bases, 3 bases remained unmatched. Germline lookup yields CDR1 SGHDN and CDR2 FVKESK. CDR3 residues: CASSQDVTGEAFF. In DNA form, the CDR3 reads TGTGCCAGCAGCCAAGACGTGACAGGGGAAGCTTTCTTT.

This rearrangement joins TRBV25-1 to TRBJ1-4; TRBD1 is a possible D gene (6 bases). Germline lookup yields CDR1 MGHDK and CDR2 SYGVNS. V was pared by 4 bases and J by 7 bases, with 16 bases between. The CDR3 has 15 residues. The CDR3 region is CASSGTGSGAEKLFF. In DNA, the CDR3 is TGTGCCAGCAGTGGAACAGGGTCGGGCGCTGAAAAACTGTTTTTT.

The chain is built from TRBV18 and TRBJ2-5; 11 bases are shared with TRBD1. Germline lookup yields CDR1 KGHSH and CDR2 LQKENI. J lost 5 bases, V lost 4 bases, and 6 bases had no gene match. This CDR3 has 15 residues. CDR3 region: CASSHGTGGTETQYF. The CDR3 DNA follows: TGTGCCAGCTCACACGGGACAGGGGGTACGGAGACCCAGTACTTC.

This chain connects TRBV5-1 to TRBJ2-7, with TRBD1 as a possible D gene (6 bases). Trimming took off 5 bases at V and 0 bases at J, with 18 bases between the two ends. CDR3 length: 16 residues. Germline V gene lookup returns CDR1 SGHRS and CDR2 YFSETQ. In DNA form, the CDR3 reads TGCGCCAGCAGGCTGTCAGGGGCCCTTCTCTCCTACGAGCAGTACGTC. This translates into CASRLSGALLSYEQYV.

This rearrangement joins TRBV11-3 to TRBJ2-5, with 8 bases that match TRBD2. J lost 5 bases, V lost 4 bases, and 6 bases had no gene match. Germline V gives CDR1 SGHNT, CDR2 YENEEA. CDR3 length: 14 residues. The CDR3 spells CASSYAGGRETQYF. DNA of the CDR3: TGTGCCAGCAGCTATGCGGGGGGTCGGGAGACCCAGTACTTC.

J is TRBJ1-3 and V is TRBV9; no definite D call. CDR1 is SGDLS and CDR2 is YYNGEE in the germline V gene. This CDR3 spans 15 amino acids. The V end lost 3 bases, the J end lost 0 bases, and 10 bases lay between the germline ends. CDR3 sequence: CASSARGSSGNTIYF. The CDR3, as DNA: TGTGCCAGCAGCGCCAGAGGGAGCTCTGGAAACACCATATATTTT. The variable domain in full, completed from reference TRBV9 and TRBJ1-3, reads DSGVTQTPKHLITATGQRVTLRCSPRSGDLSVYWYQQSLDQGLQFLIQYYNGEERAKGNILERFSAQQFPDLHSELNLSSLELGDSALYFCASSARGSSGNTIYFGEGSWLTVV.

The chain couples TRBV2 to TRBJ2-4; D is unclear. Trimming removed 3 bases from V and 0 bases from J, with 9 bases in between. Germline CDR1 reads SNHLY; CDR2 reads FYNNEI. The CDR3 is made up of 15 amino acids. The CDR3 loop reads CASSDNRLAKNIQYF. The CDR3 DNA follows: TGTGCCAGCAGTGATAACCGGTTAGCCAAAAACATTCAGTACTTC. The full variable domain, its missing parts supplied by reference TRBV2 and TRBJ2-4, is EPEVTQTPSHQVTQMGQEVILRCVPISNHLYFYWYRQILGQKVEFLVSFYNNEISEKSEIFDDQFSVERPDGSNFTLKIRSTKLEDSAMYFCASSDNRLAKNIQYFGAGTRLSVL.

The chain employs TRBV7-9 and TRBJ2-5; 7 nucleotides align to TRBD1. The V gene's germline CDR1 is SEHNR and CDR2 FQNEAQ (reference sequence). The trim removed 5 bases at V and 1 base at J, leaving 7 bases unmatched. The CDR3 contains 15 residues. CDR3 coding DNA: TGTGCCAGCAGCCTACGAGGGACAGCCCAAGAGACCCAGTACTTC. This codes for CASSLRGTAQETQYF.

This sequence joins TRBV5-6 and TRBJ1-2, with no clear D. CDR3 length: 11 amino acids. Trimming shortened V by 3 bases and J by 14 bases, and 14 bases separated the two germline ends. Germline V gives CDR1 SGHDT, CDR2 YYEEEE. This CDR3 reads CASSSNLYATF. DNA of the CDR3: TGTGCCAGCAGCTCGAATCTATACGCTACCTTC.

The chain recombines TRBV5-1 with TRBJ2-5, with D possibly being TRBD2 (5 bases). The CDR3 length is 13 residues. Germline CDR1 reads SGHRS; CDR2 reads YFSETQ. V lost 4 bases, J lost 3 bases, and 10 bases lay in between. CDR3 coding DNA: TGCGCCAGCAGCCCCGGGATCGAAGAGACCCAGTACTTC. Protein product: CASSPGIEETQYF.

The gene calls are TRBV6-6 and TRBJ1-2; 11 bases match TRBD1. This CDR3 is 17 amino acids long. The germline CDR1 and CDR2 sequences are MNHNY and SVGAGI (reference sequence). V gave up 5 bases and J gave up 2 bases; unmatched junction bases: 10. The CDR3 DNA reads TGTGCCAGCAGTCCTCGGACAGGGGGCGCGGCGAACTATGGCTACACCTTC. Translating gives CASSPRTGGAANYGYTF.

The chain recombines TRBV7-9 with TRBJ2-1; 12 positions agree with TRBD2. The CDR3 contains 15 residues. Germline lookup yields CDR1 SEHNR and CDR2 FQNEAQ (reference sequence). V shed 6 bases, J shed 8 bases, and the junction held 8 bases outside the gene matches. The CDR3 protein is CASSYGLAGRDEQFF. The DNA of the CDR3 is TGTGCCAGCAGTTACGGACTAGCGGGACGCGATGAGCAGTTCTTC.

This clone was found a few times. The rearrangement links TRBV11-2 to TRBJ1-1, with TRBD1 matching 7 bases. V lost 0 bases and J lost 6; bases outside the gene matches: 10. The germline CDR1 and CDR2 sequences are SGHAT and FQNNGV. The CDR3 runs to 16 residues. The CDR3 DNA reads as TGTGCCAGCAGCTTAGATTATGGAGGGGGCTTGGCTGAAGCTTTCTTT. It encodes CASSLDYGGGLAEAFF.

V and J are TRBV3-1 (or the pseudogene TRBV3-2) and TRBJ2-3; 9 positions match TRBD2. V dropped 4 bases and J dropped 1; count of bases not matched to a gene: 0. There are 14 residues in the CDR3. The V gene's germline CDR1 is LGHDT and CDR2 YNNKEL (reference sequence). The CDR3 nucleotides read TGTGCCAGCAGCCTAGCGGGGGGCACAGATACGCAGTATTTT. Its translation is CASSLAGGTDTQYF.

This chain joins TRBV24-1 and TRBJ2-1; TRBD2 is a possible D gene (6 bases). Per germline, CDR1 KGHDR and CDR2 SFDVKD. Trimming took 2 bases from V and 8 from J, leaving 15 bases between them. CDR3 length: 15 residues. The CDR3 here is CATSDSGLKWDEQFF. The CDR3 DNA is TGTGCCACCAGTGATTCGGGACTTAAGTGGGATGAGCAGTTCTTC.

The CDR3 nucleotides are TGTGCCACCAGCAGCCTCGGGGTAGAGCAGTTCTTC. Encoded protein: CATSSLGVEQFF. V and J are TRBV15 and TRBJ2-1; D is possibly TRBD2 (5 bases). The CDR3 spans 12 residues. V lost 3 bases and J 10 bases, leaving 10 bases between the germline ends. Germline V gene lookup returns CDR1 LNHNV and CDR2 YYDKDF (reference sequence).

This clone has just one count. V usage is TRBV2 and J usage is TRBJ2-5, with D possibly being TRBD2 (5 bases). Trimming cost V 6 bases and J 2 bases, with 10 bases left between them. The CDR3 covers 13 residues. Germline V lookup: CDR1 SNHLY, CDR2 FYNNEI. The chain's CDR3 is CASSQRRQETQYF. As DNA, the CDR3 is TGTGCCAGCAGCCAGCGGAGGCAAGAGACCCAGTACTTC.

The chain has TRBV10-3 and TRBJ1-5, with 8 bases fitting TRBD1. Trimming cost V 5 bases and J 6 bases; bases outside gene matches: 3. Germline CDR1 ENHRY, CDR2 SYGVKD. CDR3 length equals 13 residues. CDR3 nucleotide sequence: TGTGCCATCAGTTCAGGGGGCGGTCAGCCCCAGCATTTT. This gives the protein CAISSGGGQPQHF.

The chain links TRBV29-1 to TRBJ2-1; D perhaps matches TRBD2 (5 bases). This CDR3 contains 12 residues. Trimming removed 7 bases from V and 5 bases from J, with 12 bases in between. Looked up from germline, CDR1 is SQVTM and CDR2 is ANQGSEA. CDR3 sequence: CSGQFGNNEQFF. DNA of the CDR3: TGCAGCGGGCAGTTCGGGAACAATGAGCAGTTCTTC.

The chain couples TRBV5-4 to TRBJ2-5; 12 positions match TRBD2. The CDR3 runs to 15 residues. Germline CDR1 reads SGHNT; CDR2 reads YYREEE (reference sequence). The V and J ends lost 4 bases and 1 base, in that order; junction bases with no gene match: 2. The CDR3 here is CASSQTSGGQETQYF. CDR3 coding DNA: TGTGCCAGCAGCCAGACTAGCGGGGGCCAAGAGACCCAGTACTTC.

The CDR3 DNA follows: TGTGCCAGCAGCCTACAATCCGGGAGCTGGAATGAGCAGTTCTTC. Protein: CASSLQSGSWNEQFF. This chain uses TRBV3-1 (or the pseudogene TRBV3-2) with TRBJ2-1; tentative D call: TRBD2 (6 bases). CDR3 length: 15 amino acids. Between the trimmed V and J ends, which lost 4 bases and 7 bases, there was a span of 17 bases. Germline loops: CDR1 LGHDT, CDR2 YNNKEL (reference sequence).

The rearrangement joins TRBV19 to TRBJ1-1, with D possibly TRBD1 on 6 matching bases. This CDR3 spans 14 amino acids. Between the trimmed V and J ends, which lost 4 bases and 4 bases, there was a span of 13 bases. Germline V lookup: CDR1 LNHDA, CDR2 SQIVND (reference sequence). The CDR3 DNA reads as TGTGCCAGTAGTACACTACAGGGTCCCACTGAAGCTTTCTTT. Amino acid sequence: CASSTLQGPTEAFF.

This clone was recorded a few times. The J gene is TRBJ1-1, the V gene TRBV11-3, with 8 bases that match TRBD1. With 4 bases clipped from V and 4 bases from J, the junction kept 2 bases outside the gene matches. Per germline, CDR1 SGHNT and CDR2 YENEEA. The CDR3 totals 13 residues. The CDR3 DNA reads TGTGCCAGCAGCTCGACAGGGGTCACTGAAGCTTTCTTT. Encoded protein: CASSSTGVTEAFF. The full variable domain, rest sourced from reference TRBV11-3 and TRBJ1-1, is EAGVVQSPRYKIIEKKQPVAFWCNPISGHNTLYWYLQNLGQGPELLIRYENEEAVDDSQLPKDRFSAERLKGVDSTLKIQPAELGDSAVYLCASSSTGVTEAFFGQGTRLTVV.